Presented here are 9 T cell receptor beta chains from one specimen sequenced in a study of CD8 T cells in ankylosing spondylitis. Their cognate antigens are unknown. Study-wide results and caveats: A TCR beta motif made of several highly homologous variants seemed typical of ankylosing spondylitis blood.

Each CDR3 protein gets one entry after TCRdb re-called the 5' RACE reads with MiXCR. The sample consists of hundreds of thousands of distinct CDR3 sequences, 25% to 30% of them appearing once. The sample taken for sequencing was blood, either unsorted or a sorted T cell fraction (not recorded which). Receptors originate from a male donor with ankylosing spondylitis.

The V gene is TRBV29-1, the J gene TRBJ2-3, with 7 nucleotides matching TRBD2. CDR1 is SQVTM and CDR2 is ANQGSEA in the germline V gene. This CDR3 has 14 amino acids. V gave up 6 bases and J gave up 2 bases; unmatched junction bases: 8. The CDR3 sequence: CSVGLAGPTDTQYF. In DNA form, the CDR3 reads TGCAGCGTGGGTTTAGCGGGTCCCACAGATACGCAGTATTTT.

CDR3 region: CASSLALGQSNYGYTF. CDR3 nucleotide sequence: TGTGCCAGCAGCTTAGCGCTCGGGCAATCAAACTATGGCTACACCTTC. The chain couples TRBV7-2 to TRBJ1-2; D remains unclear. CDR3 length equals 16 residues. Trimming took off 0 bases at V and 2 bases at J, with 13 bases between the two ends. Germline V gene lookup returns CDR1 SGHTA and CDR2 FQGNSA. The full variable domain, completed using reference TRBV7-2 and TRBJ1-2, is GAGVSQSPSNKVTEKGKDVELRCDPISGHTALYWYRQSLGQGLEFLIYFQGNSAPDKSGLPSDRFSAERTGGSVSTLTIQRTQQEDSAVYLCASSLALGQSNYGYTFGSGTRLTVV.

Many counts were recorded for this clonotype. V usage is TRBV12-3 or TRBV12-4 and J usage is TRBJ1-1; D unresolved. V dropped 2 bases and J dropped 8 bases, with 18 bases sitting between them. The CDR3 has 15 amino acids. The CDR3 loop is CASSLRASRGPEAFF. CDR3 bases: TGTGCCAGCAGTTTACGGGCATCCCGAGGCCCGGAAGCTTTCTTT.

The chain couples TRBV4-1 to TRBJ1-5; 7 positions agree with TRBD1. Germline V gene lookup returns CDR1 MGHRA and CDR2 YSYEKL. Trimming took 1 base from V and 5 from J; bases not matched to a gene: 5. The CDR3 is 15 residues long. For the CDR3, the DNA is TGCGCCAGCAGCCAAGGACAGGGATCTCATCAGCCCCAGCATTTT. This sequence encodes CASSQGQGSHQPQHF.

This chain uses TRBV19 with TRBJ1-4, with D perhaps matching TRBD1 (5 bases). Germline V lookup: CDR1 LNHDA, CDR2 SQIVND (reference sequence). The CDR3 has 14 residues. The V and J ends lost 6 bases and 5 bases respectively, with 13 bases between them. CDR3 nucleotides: TGTGCCAGTAGGAAGACAGCAGGAAATGAAAAACTGTTTTTT. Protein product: CASRKTAGNEKLFF.

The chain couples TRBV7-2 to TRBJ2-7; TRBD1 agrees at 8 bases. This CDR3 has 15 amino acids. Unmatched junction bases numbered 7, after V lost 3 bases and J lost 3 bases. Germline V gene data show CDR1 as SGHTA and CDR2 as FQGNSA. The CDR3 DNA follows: TGTGCCAGCAGCTTGAATAGGGGACAGGACTACGAGCAGTACTTC. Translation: CASSLNRGQDYEQYF.

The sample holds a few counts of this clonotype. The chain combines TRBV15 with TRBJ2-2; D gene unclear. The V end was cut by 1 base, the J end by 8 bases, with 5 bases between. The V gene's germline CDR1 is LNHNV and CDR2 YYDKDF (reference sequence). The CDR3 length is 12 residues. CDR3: CATSRAKGELFF. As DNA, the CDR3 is TGTGCCACCAGCAGAGCAAAAGGGGAGCTGTTTTTT.

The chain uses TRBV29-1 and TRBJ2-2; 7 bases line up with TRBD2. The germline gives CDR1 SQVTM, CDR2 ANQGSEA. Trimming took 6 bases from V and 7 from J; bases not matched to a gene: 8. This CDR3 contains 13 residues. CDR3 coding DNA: TGCAGCGTGAGGACTGGGGGGGACGGGGAGCTGTTTTTT. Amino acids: CSVRTGGDGELFF.

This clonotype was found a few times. The CDR3 spells CASSLGTVKNEQFF. As DNA, the CDR3 is TGTGCCAGCAGCTTAGGGACTGTGAAAAATGAGCAGTTCTTC. The rearrangement joins TRBV11-2 to TRBJ2-1; D is possibly TRBD2 (5 bases). This CDR3 has 14 residues. V lost 1 base to trimming and J lost 7 bases, with 11 bases between them. Germline V gives CDR1 SGHAT, CDR2 FQNNGV.